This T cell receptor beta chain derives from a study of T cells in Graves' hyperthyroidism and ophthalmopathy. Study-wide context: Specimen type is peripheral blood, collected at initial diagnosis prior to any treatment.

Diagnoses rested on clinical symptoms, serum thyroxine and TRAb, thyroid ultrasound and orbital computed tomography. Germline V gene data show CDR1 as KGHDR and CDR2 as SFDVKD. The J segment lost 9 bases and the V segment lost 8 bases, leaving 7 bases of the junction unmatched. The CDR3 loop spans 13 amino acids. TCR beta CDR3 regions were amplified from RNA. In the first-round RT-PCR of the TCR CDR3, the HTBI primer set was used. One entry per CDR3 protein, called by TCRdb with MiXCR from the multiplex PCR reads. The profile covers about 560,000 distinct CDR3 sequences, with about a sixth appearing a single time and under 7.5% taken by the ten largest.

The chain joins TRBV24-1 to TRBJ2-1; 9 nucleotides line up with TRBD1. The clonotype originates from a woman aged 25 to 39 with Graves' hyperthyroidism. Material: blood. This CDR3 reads CATKDRGSFEQFF. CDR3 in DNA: TGTGCCACCAAGGACAGGGGATCCTTTGAGCAGTTCTTC.